Shown below are 29 T cell receptor beta chains from a single sample sequenced in a study of cytomegalovirus exposure and HLA in healthy donors. Here immunoSEQ multiplex PCR was the method, and the copy in TCRdb shows in-frame clones only, minus some. In the table there are over 150,000 clones, 75% to 90% of which are singletons. Sequenced material: PBMCs. Source of these receptors: a woman under 30 in good health and CMV-seronegative.

This clone came up a few times. The chain recombines TRBV6-5 with TRBJ1-6; weak D call: TRBD1 (5 bases). The V end lost 0 bases, the J end lost 15 bases, and 9 bases lay between the germline ends. CDR3 length: 12 residues. From germline, CDR1 is MNHEY and CDR2 SVGAGI. CDR3 in amino acids: CASSYSTGGLHF. CDR3 sequence (DNA): TGTGCCAGCAGTTACTCAACAGGCGGCCTCCACTTT.

The chain carries TRBV5-1 and TRBJ1-2; the match to TRBD1 covers 11 bases. The CDR3 consists of 15 residues. Germline loops: CDR1 SGHRS, CDR2 YFSETQ. J gave up 4 bases and V 5 bases, and 7 bases lay outside the gene matches. The CDR3 DNA reads TGCGCCAGCAGGCCCGGGACAGGGGGAAGCTATGGCTACACCTTC. Amino acids: CASRPGTGGSYGYTF.

V usage is TRBV6-5 and J usage is TRBJ2-7; D unclear. This CDR3 is 13 amino acids long. V was trimmed by 2 bases and J by 4 bases, leaving 9 bases between them. Per germline, CDR1 MNHEY and CDR2 SVGAGI. This CDR3 is CASSYEAMYEQYF. In DNA form, the CDR3 reads TGTGCCAGCAGTTACGAGGCAATGTACGAGCAGTACTTC.

The rearrangement uses TRBV7-9 and TRBJ1-2; 9 bases match TRBD1. With V trimmed by 6 bases and J by 9 bases, 8 bases remained unmatched. Germline loops: CDR1 SEHNR, CDR2 FQNEAQ (reference sequence). The CDR3 runs to 13 residues. The CDR3 loop reads CASRPTGGERYTF. In DNA, the CDR3 is TGTGCCAGCAGACCCACAGGGGGCGAACGCTACACCTTC.

This chain connects TRBV6-1 to TRBJ2-7; D is undetermined. V was cut by 8 bases and J by 1 base, with 3 bases left in between. CDR3 length equals 10 residues. CDR1 is MNHNS, CDR2 SASEGT, per germline. The CDR3 protein is CASASYEQYF. In DNA form, the CDR3 reads TGTGCCAGCGCGTCCTACGAGCAGTACTTC.

This clone has only one observation. This chain uses TRBV5-1 with TRBJ2-2, with D uncertain. The V and J ends lost 1 base and 2 bases respectively, with 9 bases between them. Germline lookup yields CDR1 SGHRS and CDR2 YFSETQ. The CDR3 contains 15 residues. CDR3 in amino acids: CASSLRVSNTGELFF. The CDR3 coding sequence is TGCGCCAGCAGCTTGAGAGTTAGTAACACCGGGGAGCTGTTTTTT.

The gene calls are TRBV19 and TRBJ1-6; 9 nucleotides align to TRBD1. Germline trimming cut 10 bases from V and 6 bases from J; bases unmatched to any gene: 7. The CDR3 spans 14 residues. Germline V CDR1 and CDR2: LNHDA, SQIVND (reference sequence). DNA of the CDR3: TGTGCCACTATGACAGGGGGTGCTAATTCACCCCTCCACTTT. The encoded protein is CATMTGGANSPLHF.

V gene TRBV30 combines with J gene TRBJ1-2; D is unresolved. Trimming left V 3 bases short and J 10 bases short, with 15 bases between. The CDR3 runs to 12 residues. Per the germline V gene, CDR1 is GTSNPN and CDR2 is SVGIG (reference sequence). The DNA for the CDR3 is TGTGCCTGGAGCAGAGAGGGAACTTCCTACACCTTC. It specifies CAWSREGTSYTF.

The chain employs TRBV28 and TRBJ1-1, with TRBD1 matching over 9 bases. Per the germline V gene, CDR1 is MDHEN and CDR2 is SYDVKM. Trimming at V came to 5 bases and at J to 10 bases, leaving 5 bases not matched to a gene. There are 12 residues in the CDR3. The CDR3 here is CASSTTGGSAFF. The CDR3 coding sequence is TGTGCCAGCAGTACAACAGGGGGCTCAGCTTTCTTT.

The V gene is TRBV6-5, the J gene TRBJ1-2, with TRBD1 as a possible D gene (6 bases). The CDR3 runs to 13 residues. Trimming shortened V by 5 bases and J by 2 bases, and 9 bases separated the two germline ends. Germline CDR1 and CDR2: MNHEY and SVGAGI. CDR3 amino acids: CASSRDTNYGYTF. The CDR3 DNA follows: TGTGCCAGCAGTCGGGACACAAACTATGGCTACACCTTC.

J is TRBJ2-3 and V is TRBV12-5, with 9 bases lining up with TRBD1. The ends lost 3 bases at V and 3 bases at J; junction bases unmatched: 10. The CDR3 totals 17 residues. The germline V gene has CDR1 LGHNT and CDR2 FRNRAP. The CDR3 nucleotides are TGTGCTAGTGGTTTCCCCCTCGGGGACAGGGTAACAGATACGCAGTATTTT. This encodes CASGFPLGDRVTDTQYF. The full variable domain, in which reference TRBV12-5 and TRBJ2-3 provide the parts outside the CDR3, is DARVTQTPRHKVTEMGQEVTMRCQPILGHNTVFWYRQTMMQGLELLAYFRNRAPLDDSGMPKDRFSAEMPDATLATLKIQPSEPRDSAVYFCASGFPLGDRVTDTQYFGPGTRLTVL.

J is TRBJ1-2 and V is TRBV7-2; 10 positions match TRBD1. Trimming at V came to 5 bases and at J to 6 bases, leaving 9 bases not matched to a gene. Germline V gene lookup returns CDR1 SGHTA and CDR2 FQGNSA. CDR3 length: 15 amino acids. This CDR3 reads CASSGRDRGRNGYTF. For the CDR3, the DNA is TGTGCCAGCAGCGGCCGGGACAGGGGTAGGAATGGCTACACCTTC.

V gene TRBV5-8 combines with J gene TRBJ2-7; TRBD1 might be the D (5 bases). The germline CDR1 and CDR2 sequences are SGHTS and YDEGEE. V lost 0 bases, J lost 4 bases, and 11 bases lay in between. CDR3 size: 14 residues. CDR3: CASSLGRARYEQYF. The CDR3 bases are TGTGCCAGCAGCTTGGGCAGGGCTAGATACGAGCAGTACTTC.

The CDR3 is CASSVGTANYGYTF. The CDR3 DNA sequence: TGTGCCAGTAGTGTCGGGACAGCTAACTATGGCTACACCTTC. The V gene is TRBV19, the J gene TRBJ1-2, with 7 positions matching TRBD1. This CDR3 is built from 14 residues. The V gene end was trimmed by 5 bases and the J gene end by 0 bases; junction bases not matched to a gene: 3. Germline-derived CDR1 and CDR2 are LNHDA and SQIVND (reference sequence).

CDR3 coding DNA: TGTGCCAGCAGTTACATAGTGAACACTGAAGCTTTCTTT. Translating gives CASSYIVNTEAFF. The rearrangement uses TRBV6-5 and TRBJ1-1, with D uncertain. The CDR3 runs 13 residues. Per germline, CDR1 MNHEY and CDR2 SVGAGI. V was clipped by 2 bases and J by 0 bases, with 4 bases between them.

DNA for the CDR3: TGCAGCGTCTTATTGGGACAGAACTATGGCTACACCTTC. This translates into CSVLLGQNYGYTF. This chain links TRBV29-1 with TRBJ1-2; 7 nucleotides match TRBD1. Losses at the gene ends were 6 bases for V and 2 bases for J; bases not matched to a gene: 6. In germline, CDR1 is SQVTM, CDR2 ANQGSEA. The CDR3 sequence is 13 residues long.

V usage is TRBV4-1 and J usage is TRBJ2-1; 9 positions agree with TRBD1. This CDR3 has 16 amino acids. J lost 6 bases, V lost 4 bases, and 10 bases had no gene match. The germline CDR1 and CDR2 sequences are MGHRA and YSYEKL. The CDR3 loop reads CASSRKGQGIFNEQFF. In DNA form, the CDR3 reads TGCGCCAGCAGCCGTAAGGGACAGGGCATCTTCAATGAGCAGTTCTTC.

The rearrangement joins TRBV7-6 to TRBJ2-2; D is unresolved. This CDR3 has 14 amino acids. The V end lost 4 bases, the J end lost 3 bases, and 9 bases lay between the germline ends. Per the germline V gene, CDR1 is SGHVS and CDR2 is FNYEAQ. Here the CDR3 reads CASSSSTYTGELFF. CDR3 bases: TGTGCCAGCAGCTCCTCTACTTACACCGGGGAGCTGTTTTTT.

The rearrangement uses TRBV5-1 and TRBJ1-1, with 12 bases that match TRBD1. With 2 bases clipped from V and 3 bases from J, the junction kept 8 bases outside the gene matches. The germline V gene has CDR1 SGHRS and CDR2 YFSETQ. The CDR3 sequence is 17 residues long. The CDR3 nucleotides read TGCGCCAGCAGCTTCAGGGGACAGGGGGCGCGGGACACTGAAGCTTTCTTT. It yields the protein CASSFRGQGARDTEAFF.

In its sample, this clone was seen once. V and J are TRBV15 and TRBJ1-1, with D uncertain. The germline gives CDR1 LNHNV, CDR2 YYDKDF (reference sequence). Trimming shortened V by 5 bases and J by 7 bases, and 17 bases separated the two germline ends. The CDR3 contains 14 residues. The CDR3 DNA follows: TGTGCCACCAGCTCTCGCGCCCTAATGGTTGAAGCTTTCTTT. Encoded protein: CATSSRALMVEAFF.

The chain uses TRBV11-2 and TRBJ1-3; D is uncertain. Germline V gene data show CDR1 as SGHAT and CDR2 as FQNNGV. The CDR3 length is 15 residues. V gave up 0 bases and J gave up 4 bases, with 10 bases separating them. The CDR3 nucleotides read TGTGCCAGCAGCTTAGATTGGCAGGCCGGAAACACCATATATTTT. It specifies CASSLDWQAGNTIYF.

In this sample, this clone turned up a few times. The chain carries TRBV27 and TRBJ2-3; D not resolved. Trimming cost V 6 bases and J 14 bases, with 21 bases left between them. CDR3 length: 13 amino acids. CDR1 is MNHEY, CDR2 SMNVEV, per germline (reference sequence). The chain's CDR3 is CASSFYPDTVMYF. Written as DNA, the CDR3 is TGTGCCAGCAGCTTCTATCCCGATACCGTTATGTATTTT.

This clone was seen just once. The chain is built from TRBV10-2 and TRBJ2-7, with 8 nucleotides matching TRBD1. The CDR3 length is 13 residues. CDR1 WSHSY and CDR2 SAAADI come from the germline V gene. Unmatched junction bases numbered 10, after V lost 8 bases and J lost 7 bases. The CDR3 sequence is CASSGQATGEQYF. In DNA form, the CDR3 reads TGCGCCAGCTCGGGACAGGCCACGGGAGAGCAGTACTTC.

This clone was counted a single time. The J gene is TRBJ2-3, the V gene TRBV29-1, with TRBD2 identical over 10 bases. Germline CDR1 reads SQVTM; CDR2 reads ANQGSEA. This CDR3 has 19 amino acids. The J segment lost 0 bases and the V segment lost 4 bases, leaving 16 bases of the junction unmatched. CDR3 DNA: TGCAGCGTTGGGGCCCGGGGGACTAGCGTATACTCTAGCACAGATACGCAGTATTTT. This encodes CSVGARGTSVYSSTDTQYF.

This chain uses TRBV29-1 with TRBJ1-1; D possibly corresponds to TRBD1 (6 bases). Germline CDR1 SQVTM, CDR2 ANQGSEA. The CDR3 extends over 14 amino acids. V lost 0 bases and J lost 6, with 14 bases in between. The CDR3 loop is CSVEDRGGASEAFF. The CDR3 DNA sequence: TGCAGCGTTGAAGATCGCGGGGGGGCCTCTGAAGCTTTCTTT.

The rearrangement uses TRBV29-1 and TRBJ2-7; the D gene is possibly TRBD2 (6 bases). Germline CDR1 is SQVTM and CDR2 is ANQGSEA. Between the trimmed V and J ends, which lost 6 bases and 4 bases, there was a span of 16 bases. This CDR3 spans 13 amino acids. CDR3 nucleotide sequence: TGCAGCGTAGAGGGCGGGATTCCATACGAGCAGTACTTC. It is translated as CSVEGGIPYEQYF.

The chain carries TRBV2 and TRBJ1-1; weak D call: TRBD1 (5 bases). V was shortened by 4 bases and J by 2 bases, with 11 bases between the two germline ends. CDR3 length: 14 amino acids. Germline V gene data show CDR1 as SNHLY and CDR2 as FYNNEI. The CDR3 sequence: CASSVGVSNTEAFF. CDR3 sequence (DNA): TGTGCCAGCAGTGTAGGGGTTTCAAACACTGAAGCTTTCTTT. The full variable domain, in which reference TRBV2 and TRBJ1-1 provide the parts outside the CDR3, is EPEVTQTPSHQVTQMGQEVILRCVPISNHLYFYWYRQILGQKVEFLVSFYNNEISEKSEIFDDQFSVERPDGSNFTLKIRSTKLEDSAMYFCASSVGVSNTEAFFGQGTRLTVV.

The chain joins TRBV6-5 to TRBJ1-5, with 7 nucleotides matching TRBD1. Germline CDR1 is MNHEY and CDR2 is SVGAGI. The CDR3 runs 16 residues. V lost 4 bases to trimming and J lost 4 bases; unmatched junction nucleotides: 10. The CDR3 loop reads CASSSGTEMRNQPQHF. As DNA, the CDR3 is TGTGCCAGCAGTTCCGGGACAGAGATGAGGAATCAGCCCCAGCATTTT.

The chain is built from TRBV10-1 and TRBJ2-7; 10 bases match TRBD1. Germline V gives CDR1 WNHNN, CDR2 SYGVQD (reference sequence). The junction had 9 bases not matched to a gene; V was cut back by 0 bases and J by 4 bases. This CDR3 has 17 residues. The CDR3 reads CASSESFDRGRGYEQYF. The CDR3 DNA reads as TGCGCCAGCAGTGAGTCCTTCGACAGGGGGCGAGGGTACGAGCAGTACTTC.